This T cell receptor (beta chain) was recorded in a study of blood T cell repertoires in COVID-19 (TCRdb year 2020). Background for the entire study: Samples covering the acute and convalescent phases of COVID-19 were provided by collaborators in the United States, Italy and Spain. The samples were drawn from two sources: the first 160 participants of the ongoing ImmuneRACE study, and 1,000 to 1,500 subjects contributed by 6 global collaborators. Subjects who had been exposed to COVID-19, were actively infected with it, or had recovered from it provided the deeply sampled blood TCRbeta repertoires that made up the dataset. The material from the prospective study consisted of cDNA or gDNA derived from T cells, B-cell-depleted T cells, or PBMCs. The repertoires were made available in a free public database intended to serve as a resource for research on the immune response to SARS-CoV-2. HLA class I and class II types, where available, came from metadata supplied by the sample provider rather than from assay-based typing. The sample metadata nearly always contained a de-identified subject ID, COVID-19 status, age in years and sex. What the authors observed across the whole study: Clinical and demographic metadata were provided uncurated, with the amount varying by source and participant.

TCRbeta CDR3 regions were amplified from genomic DNA using the immunoSEQ Assay, a bias-controlled multiplex PCR. The paper's processing steps were these. The number of nucleated cells in each sample was estimated by amplification of reference gene primers within the assay. Sequence reads were collapsed and filtered to measure the absolute abundance of every unique TCRbeta CDR3 rearrangement. Productive Simpson clonality was computed per sample as the square root of Simpson's diversity index over productive rearrangements. TCRdb holds this immuneACCESS table with in-frame rearrangements only. Some clones are missing; in checked studies, unresolved V genes explain under half, and the rest has no known cause. The V and J calls and clone size come from that table; D and trimming were worked out from the DNA. This sample has about 490,000 clones in its table, and around 85% of those were observed once. The top ten clones comprise roughly 3.2% of the sample.

Whole blood was collected in K2EDTA tubes by collaborating institutions according to the institutions' own protocols. For TCRbeta analysis, collaborators shipped samples as frozen whole blood, isolated PBMCs, or DNA extracted from either of those sample types. Regarding this clone: Its antigen specificity is not known. Qualities for individual bases were not recorded, and no much larger clone is one base off.

At the junction V is shortened by 3 bases and J by 6 bases; bases outside the gene matches: 12. The CDR3 runs 17 residues from the cysteine to the phenylalanine. CDR3 DNA is the only sequence kept; it has 51 bases, read in frame from the first base. For CDR1 and CDR2, the germline V gene lists SGHTA and FQGNSA. This receptor was identified in a human donor in a cohort sampled during active COVID-19. The specimen was peripheral blood. Rearrangement joined TRBV7-2 to TRBJ2-1, and 9 junctional nucleotides match TRBD2. The CDR3 protein sequence reads: CASSFSPSGRSGNEQFF. The sequence in DNA is TGTGCCAGCAGCTTTTCGCCAAGCGGGAGGAGCGGCAATGAGCAGTTCTTC.